These 8 T cell receptor beta chains share one sample of origin, sequenced in a study of cytomegalovirus exposure and HLA in healthy donors. Both 60 Vbeta primers and 13 Jbeta primers went into the PCR. The data were produced by immunoSEQ multiplex PCR, yet TCRdb's version contains in-frame clones alone and is incomplete. The sample holds around 200,000 clones, roughly 80% seen once. Material for sequencing was PBMCs. The receptor source for this set is a girl aged 5 to 17 in good health and CMV-seronegative.

The V call is TRBV7-6, the J call TRBJ2-3; 8 bases agree with TRBD2. CDR3 size: 19 residues. The ends lost 0 bases at V and 2 bases at J; junction bases unmatched: 13. The germline V gene encodes CDR1 SGHVS and CDR2 FNYEAQ. Here the CDR3 DNA reads TGTGCCAGCAGCTTAGCGAATCTTGTAGCGGGGTCTGACACAGATACGCAGTATTTT. It specifies CASSLANLVAGSDTDTQYF. The full variable domain, with the rest looked up from reference TRBV7-6 and TRBJ2-3, is GAGVSQSPRYKVTKRGQDVALRCDPISGHVSLYWYRQALGQGPEFLTYFNYEAQQDKSGLPNDRFSAERPEGSISTLTIQRTEQRDSAMYRCASSLANLVAGSDTDTQYFGPGTRLTVL.

This clone came up a few times. CDR3 sequence reads: CASSQSVGNTEAFF. The CDR3 nucleotides read TGTGCCAGCAGCCAATCTGTCGGGAACACTGAAGCTTTCTTT. The chain employs TRBV16 and TRBJ1-1; no firm D call. CDR1 is KGHSY, CDR2 FQNENV, per germline. The CDR3 consists of 14 residues. V was shortened by 0 bases and J by 1 base, with 6 bases between the two germline ends.

CDR3 in amino acids: CASSPQGHSGYTF. In DNA, the CDR3 is TGTGCCAGCAGCCCCCAAGGCCACAGCGGCTACACCTTC. This chain uses TRBV14 with TRBJ1-2, with unresolved D. Germline assignment: CDR1 SGHDN and CDR2 FVKESK. The CDR3 loop spans 13 amino acids. Trimming pared 4 bases from V and 8 bases from J, leaving 14 bases between.

The chain employs TRBV27 and TRBJ2-3, with unresolved D. Germline loops: CDR1 MNHEY, CDR2 SMNVEV (reference sequence). V was clipped by 3 bases and J by 2 bases, with 9 bases between them. The CDR3 is made up of 14 amino acids. CDR3 sequence reads: CASSFSPDTDTQYF. The CDR3 DNA reads TGTGCCAGCAGTTTTAGCCCCGACACAGATACGCAGTATTTT.

This sequence joins TRBV13 and TRBJ2-5; TRBD2 aligns across 11 bases. This CDR3 spans 16 amino acids. The junction had 5 bases not matched to a gene; V was cut back by 4 bases and J by 1 base. Germline CDR1 and CDR2: PRHDT and FYEKMQ (reference sequence). The CDR3 DNA sequence: TGTGCCAGCAGCTCAACAACTAGCGGGAGCCAAGAGACCCAGTACTTC. It codes for CASSSTTSGSQETQYF.

This clone turned up a few times. This sample includes further DNA sequences coding for the same CDR3. The chain has TRBV6-5 and TRBJ1-1; D may be TRBD1 (6 bases). The CDR3 has 14 amino acids. The germline V gene encodes CDR1 MNHEY and CDR2 SVGAGI. Trimming left V 2 bases short and J 1 base short, with 8 bases between. CDR3 in DNA: TGTGCCAGCAGTTACCTACAGGGGAACACTGAAGCTTTCTTT. Residues: CASSYLQGNTEAFF.

The chain carries TRBV7-8 and TRBJ2-5; D may be TRBD2 (6 bases). The V and J ends lost 5 bases and 2 bases respectively, with 18 bases between them. The V gene's germline CDR1 is SGHVS and CDR2 FQNEAQ. CDR3 length: 16 amino acids. This CDR3 is CASSHFVGRGQETQYF. The CDR3 nucleotides read TGTGCCAGCAGCCACTTTGTGGGCCGGGGGCAAGAGACCCAGTACTTC.

This clone was counted once. V usage is TRBV28 and J usage is TRBJ2-3; a possible D gene is TRBD1 (5 bases). The germline V gene encodes CDR1 MDHEN and CDR2 SYDVKM. The length of the CDR3 is 11 residues. With 3 bases removed from V and 15 bases from J, the gap between germline ends came to 13 bases. In DNA form, the CDR3 reads TGTGCCAGCAGTTTTGGACAAGGGCAATATTTT. Amino acid sequence: CASSFGQGQYF. Based on the CDR3 plus reference TRBV28 and TRBJ2-3, the full variable domain is DVKVTQSSRYLVKRTGEKVFLECVQDMDHENMFWYRQDPGLGLRLIYFSYDVKMKEKGDIPEGYSVSREKKERFSLILESASTNQTSMYLCASSFGQGQYFGPGTRLTVL.